This paragraph reports one TCR beta chain. The antigen is unknown. Germline and junction disagree at one end, which may indicate a read error. The entirety of the isolated RNA underwent reverse transcription, so expressed TCRB transcripts were sequenced. Reads from naive, central memory and regulatory T cell samples averaged around 4 million. The assay was immunoSEQ multiplex PCR, and TCRdb's table has in-frame clones only and misses some. The table shows fewer than 300,000 clones, with roughly 22% occurring only once. This CDR3 is built from 13 residues. Germline V gene lookup returns CDR1 LNHNV and CDR2 YYDKDF (reference sequence). These data belong to a study of beta chain features in type 1 diabetes. Regarding the study as a whole: Moderate but significant shortening of TCRB CDR3s was recorded in all four CD4+ subsets from Type 1 diabetes patients.

Averaging about 116 mL, one heparinised blood draw came from each individual donor. V is TRBV15 and J is TRBJ1-2; D unresolved. The sequence came from a woman between 40 and 50 years old with type 1 diabetes. The sequenced material came from naive CD4+ T cells from blood. CDR3 protein: CATSREVDGRRIF. The CDR3 DNA is TGTGCCACCAGCAGAGAAGTGGACGGACGGAGGATCTTC. Combining the CDR3 with reference TRBV15 and TRBJ1-2 gives the whole variable domain DAMVIQNPRYQVTQFGKPVTLSCSQTLNHNVMYWYQQKSSQAPKLLFHYYDKDFNNEADTPDNFQSRRPNTSFCFLDIRSPGLGDTAMYLCATSREVDGRRIFGSGTRLTVV.